The entry below gives a single TCR beta chain sequence along with its context. The sample belongs to a study of blood T cell repertoires in COVID-19. Study information: Donors in the United States, Italy and Spain gave samples during acute or convalescent COVID-19.

V lost 5 bases and J lost 10, with 9 bases in between. Germline values: CDR1 SEHNR, CDR2 FQNEAQ (reference sequence). The CDR3 extends over 11 amino acids. Per the original data handling: Scientists estimated how many nucleated cells there were by amplifying reference gene primers. Assay: immunoSEQ multiplex PCR; the TCRdb copy retains only in-frame clones and omits some. V, J and clone size were drawn from that table, and D and trimming were deduced from the DNA. The top ten clones hold roughly 5.5% of a sample with under 250,000 clones, 75% to 85% of them seen once. The chain joins TRBV7-9 to TRBJ2-1; a weak D match, TRBD2 (5 bases). The specimen sequenced was peripheral blood. The source of this sequence is a human donor in a cohort sampled during active COVID-19. CDR3 residues: CASSPRGEQFF. CDR3 coding DNA: TGTGCCAGCAGCCCCCGAGGGGAGCAGTTCTTC. The full variable domain, in which reference TRBV7-9 and TRBJ2-1 provide the parts outside the CDR3, is DTGVSQNPRHKITKRGQNVTFRCDPISEHNRLYWYRQTLGQGPEFLTYFQNEAQLEKSRLLSDRFSAERPKGSFSTLEIQRTEQGDSAMYLCASSPRGEQFFGPGTRLTVL.